This passage covers 11 T cell receptor beta chains from one sample sequenced in a study of beta chain features in type 1 diabetes. Sequenced material consisted of expressed TCRB transcripts (all of the isolated RNA was reverse transcribed). Generated by immunoSEQ multiplex PCR, the TCRdb table keeps only in-frame clones and is missing some. The repertoire includes about 140,000 clones, about 7.1% of them detected once, and roughly 1.4% sits in the top ten. Material for sequencing was central memory CD4+ T cells from blood. These receptors came from a woman aged 25 to 39 in good health.

This clone was observed a handful of times. This sequence joins TRBV9 and TRBJ2-2, with no clear D. The germline CDR1 and CDR2 sequences are SGDLS and YYNGEE. Between the trimmed V and J ends, which lost 7 bases and 1 base, there was a span of 5 bases. There are 12 residues in the CDR3. The CDR3 bases are TGTGCCAGCGGCCTGAACACCGGGGAGCTGTTTTTT. As protein: CASGLNTGELFF.

The table lists this clone with a few counts. The chain recombines TRBV4-1 with TRBJ2-7; 7 bases map to TRBD2. This CDR3 spans 15 amino acids. Trimming took 0 bases from V and 6 from J; bases not matched to a gene: 8. Germline values: CDR1 MGHRA, CDR2 YSYEKL. The CDR3 protein is CASSQDSGGGLEQYF. DNA of the CDR3: TGCGCCAGCAGCCAAGATTCGGGGGGAGGTCTCGAGCAGTACTTC.

This clone was detected only a few times. This sequence joins TRBV28 and TRBJ2-5, with 10 bases identical to TRBD2. CDR3 length: 16 residues. Losses at the gene ends were 5 bases for V and 5 bases for J; bases not matched to a gene: 11. In germline, CDR1 is MDHEN, CDR2 SYDVKM. For the CDR3, the DNA is TGTGCCAGCAGTCCCCTAGGGAGCGGGAGGGTGGAGACCCAGTACTTC. Residues: CASSPLGSGRVETQYF. Drawing the rest from reference TRBV28 and TRBJ2-5, the complete variable domain is DVKVTQSSRYLVKRTGEKVFLECVQDMDHENMFWYRQDPGLGLRLIYFSYDVKMKEKGDIPEGYSVSREKKERFSLILESASTNQTSMYLCASSPLGSGRVETQYFGPGTRLLVL.

In this sample, this clone turned up a few times. Here the CDR3 DNA reads TGTGCCAGCAGCTTAATGGGCAGTACCTACAATGAGCAGTTCTTC. As protein: CASSLMGSTYNEQFF. V and J are TRBV7-8 and TRBJ2-1; no clear D. The CDR3 totals 15 residues. Germline V gene sequence: CDR1 SGHVS, CDR2 FQNEAQ. The V and J ends lost 2 bases and 2 bases respectively, with 10 bases between them.

A few counts support this clone. The rearrangement uses TRBV28 and TRBJ1-2, with a possible D match to TRBD1 (6 bases). Trimming shortened V by 5 bases and J by 9 bases, and 19 bases separated the two germline ends. This CDR3 comprises 14 residues. Germline CDR1 and CDR2: MDHEN and SYDVKM. The CDR3 DNA sequence: TGTGCCAGCAGTAAGGCGGGTACAGGGAGTAGCTACACCTTC. Amino acid sequence: CASSKAGTGSSYTF.

In its sample, this clone was seen a few times. This chain joins TRBV7-6 and TRBJ2-5; TRBD2 aligns across 12 bases. V lost 6 bases, J lost 5 bases, and 4 bases stayed unmatched. The CDR3 length is 14 residues. Germline CDR1 reads SGHVS; CDR2 reads FNYEAQ. CDR3 DNA: TGTGCCAGCAGGCCGACTAGCGGGAGTGAGACCCAGTACTTC. This gives the protein CASRPTSGSETQYF.

This clone was counted only a few times. The gene calls are TRBV2 and TRBJ2-7, with D unclear. The CDR3 loop spans 11 amino acids. The germline V gene encodes CDR1 SNHLY and CDR2 FYNNEI. With 5 bases removed from V and 6 bases from J, the gap between germline ends came to 8 bases. The CDR3 nucleotides read TGTGCCAGCAGTTCAAGCGTCGAGCAGTACTTC. Translated: CASSSSVEQYF.

The sample holds a few counts of this clone. The chain employs TRBV6-6 and TRBJ2-7; 14 positions agree with TRBD2. There are 14 residues in the CDR3. The V segment lost 5 bases and the J segment 5 bases; nucleotides outside the gene matches: 2. Germline values: CDR1 MNHNY, CDR2 SVGAGI (reference sequence). CDR3 protein: CASSGTSGSNEQYF. CDR3 in DNA: TGTGCCAGCAGTGGGACTAGCGGGAGCAACGAGCAGTACTTC.

The chain's CDR3 is CASSQEREWADTQYF. The CDR3 DNA is TGTGCCAGTAGTCAAGAGCGGGAGTGGGCAGATACGCAGTATTTT. The chain carries TRBV19 and TRBJ2-3; 8 bases map to TRBD2. The CDR3 runs to 15 residues. With 5 bases clipped from V and 4 bases from J, the junction kept 8 bases outside the gene matches. Germline values: CDR1 LNHDA, CDR2 SQIVND (reference sequence).

Concerning this clone itself: Because the CDR3's place on the DNA is in doubt, the DNA is left out and the CDR3 is given as listed by TCRdb. The rearrangement joins TRBV6-6 to TRBJ1-4. Germline CDR1 reads MNHNY; CDR2 reads SVGAGI (reference sequence). The CDR3 is 15 residues long, ends included. CDR3 residues: CASSSSGGINEKLFF.

This clone was observed a few times. The chain uses TRBV11-2 and TRBJ2-3; TRBD2 agrees at 7 bases. V trimming: 11 bases; J trimming: 2 bases; junction bases outside the gene matches: 7. Germline assignment: CDR1 SGHAT and CDR2 FQNNGV. CDR3 length: 13 amino acids. The CDR3 sequence: CAGTRGYTDTQYF. The CDR3 DNA reads TGTGCCGGCACGCGGGGGTACACAGATACGCAGTATTTT.